These 25 T cell receptor beta chains originate from one sample sequenced in a study of beta chain features in type 1 diabetes. These receptors' antigens are unknown. The sequenced template was cDNA made from the entire isolated RNA. Profiling relied on immunoSEQ multiplex PCR, and the TCRdb table lists in-frame clones only, not all of them. This sample has 600,000 to 700,000 clones, with around an eighth found just once. General study points: Shorter TCRB CDR3s, moderately but significantly so, marked every one of the four CD4+ subsets in Type 1 diabetes patients.

The sequenced sample consisted of naive CD4+ T cells from blood. These receptors all stem from a man aged 25 to 40 with type 1 diabetes.

Comment on this clone: The junction departs from the called germline gene at one end, perhaps through a read error. The sample holds other DNA sequences that translate to the same CDR3. The chain combines TRBV29-1 with TRBJ1-1; D is undetermined. There are 13 residues in the CDR3. The germline CDR1 and CDR2 sequences are SQVTM and ANQGSEA. The CDR3 protein is CSVEGFMNTEAFF. CDR3 coding DNA: TGCAGCGTGGAAGGCTTTATGAACACTGAAGCTTTCTTT.

V is TRBV2 and J is TRBJ2-5; 7 bases fit TRBD2. V gave up 0 bases and J gave up 4 bases; unmatched junction bases: 8. The CDR3 runs to 16 residues. CDR1 is SNHLY and CDR2 is FYNNEI in the germline V gene. CDR3 in amino acids: CASSEAYWGGGETQYF. The CDR3, as DNA: TGTGCCAGCAGTGAAGCGTATTGGGGGGGAGGAGAGACCCAGTACTTC.

This clone was detected a few times. This CDR3 reads CASSPSGGNIQYF. As DNA, the CDR3 is TGCGCCAGCAGCCCCAGTGGAGGGAACATTCAGTACTTC. This chain connects TRBV5-1 to TRBJ2-4, with D perhaps TRBD2 (6 bases). Germline CDR1 SGHRS, CDR2 YFSETQ. With 4 bases removed from V and 7 bases from J, the gap between germline ends came to 12 bases. The CDR3 is 13 amino acids.

V and J are TRBV7-2 and TRBJ1-2, with D perhaps TRBD1 (6 bases). Germline V gene sequence: CDR1 SGHTA, CDR2 FQGNSA. Between the trimmed V and J ends, which lost 4 bases and 3 bases, there was a span of 9 bases. The CDR3 is 13 residues long. CDR3 DNA sequence: TGTGCCAGCAGCTCCAGGGGCGACTATGGCTACACCTTC. This codes for CASSSRGDYGYTF.

This clone was seen a few times. This rearrangement joins TRBV25-1 to TRBJ2-2; 9 bases align to TRBD2. Germline CDR1 and CDR2: MGHDK and SYGVNS. Trimming removed 4 bases from V and 2 bases from J; junction bases left unmatched: 8. This CDR3 contains 17 residues. The chain's CDR3 is CASSAAGGTDNTGELFF. The CDR3 bases are TGTGCCAGCAGTGCCGCGGGGGGGACTGATAACACCGGGGAGCTGTTTTTT.

This clone was observed a handful of times. The chain combines TRBV5-1 with TRBJ2-3; tentative D call: TRBD2 (7 bases). Trimming removed 4 bases from V and 2 bases from J, with 17 bases in between. The CDR3 has 16 residues. The germline V gene encodes CDR1 SGHRS and CDR2 YFSETQ. CDR3 loop: CASSTVAGAFTDTQYF. CDR3 bases: TGCGCCAGCAGCACCGTCGCGGGGGCCTTCACAGATACGCAGTATTTT.

This clone occurred a few times. The CDR3 loop reads CSVQLDRKYEQYF. CDR3 coding DNA: TGCAGCGTTCAACTGGACAGAAAATACGAGCAGTACTTC. The rearrangement links TRBV29-1 to TRBJ2-7, with D tentatively TRBD1 (6 bases). V lost 5 bases and J 4 bases, leaving 15 bases between the germline ends. Germline CDR1 SQVTM, CDR2 ANQGSEA. The CDR3 spans 13 residues.

This rearrangement joins TRBV5-1 to TRBJ2-5; 10 bases are shared with TRBD2. There are 15 residues in the CDR3. Germline CDR1 SGHRS, CDR2 YFSETQ. V trimming: 0 bases; J trimming: 3 bases; junction bases outside the gene matches: 2. Here the CDR3 DNA reads TGCGCCAGCAGCTTGGCCGGACTAGCGGAAGAGACCCAGTACTTC. This sequence encodes CASSLAGLAEETQYF.

A few counts support this clone. J is TRBJ2-7 and V is TRBV30; possibly TRBD1 for D (5 bases). Germline V CDR1 and CDR2: GTSNPN, SVGIG (reference sequence). V lost 3 bases to trimming and J lost 2 bases, with 14 bases between them. The CDR3 loop spans 14 amino acids. CDR3 in DNA: TGTGCCTGGAGGGTAGTGGGGCAGACCTACGAGCAGTACTTC. This sequence encodes CAWRVVGQTYEQYF.

The sample holds a few counts of this clone. V usage is TRBV29-1 and J usage is TRBJ2-1; TRBD1 agrees at 8 bases. This CDR3 has 14 residues. Unmatched junction bases numbered 7, after V lost 7 bases and J lost 2 bases. Germline CDR1 SQVTM, CDR2 ANQGSEA. The CDR3 region is CSAQGAPTYNEQFF. The DNA for the CDR3 is TGCAGCGCCCAGGGGGCCCCTACCTACAATGAGCAGTTCTTC.

The chain employs TRBV4-3 and TRBJ1-3; tentatively, D is TRBD1 (5 bases). V was cut by 1 base and J by 0 bases, with 13 bases left in between. The CDR3 has 17 residues. Germline lookup yields CDR1 LGHNA and CDR2 YSLEER. The CDR3 is CASSQGQYTSSGNTIYF. For the CDR3, the DNA is TGCGCCAGCAGCCAAGGACAGTATACGAGCTCTGGAAACACCATATATTTT.

This clone appeared a few times. This rearrangement joins TRBV7-9 to TRBJ2-5; D gene uncertain. The CDR3 totals 13 residues. Trimming took 1 base from V and 5 from J, leaving 8 bases between them. The germline gives CDR1 SEHNR, CDR2 FQNEAQ (reference sequence). The CDR3 region is CASSLVPRETQYF. DNA of the CDR3: TGTGCCAGCAGCTTAGTTCCGAGGGAGACCCAGTACTTC.

A few counts support this clone. The V call is TRBV7-8, the J call TRBJ2-1; 7 bases map to TRBD2. The CDR3 extends over 15 amino acids. Germline V gene sequence: CDR1 SGHVS, CDR2 FQNEAQ. The J segment lost 1 base and the V segment lost 4 bases, leaving 4 bases of the junction unmatched. The DNA for the CDR3 is TGTGCCAGCAGCTCCAAGCGGGGATCCTACAATGAGCAGTTCTTC. It is translated as CASSSKRGSYNEQFF. The full variable domain, in which reference TRBV7-8 and TRBJ2-1 provide the parts outside the CDR3, is GAGVSQSPRYKVAKRGQDVALRCDPISGHVSLFWYQQALGQGPEFLTYFQNEAQLDKSGLPSDRFFAERPEGSVSTLKIQRTQQEDSAVYLCASSSKRGSYNEQFFGPGTRLTVL.

This clone was detected only a few times. This chain joins TRBV29-1 and TRBJ2-2; D not resolved. Germline CDR1 reads SQVTM; CDR2 reads ANQGSEA. Trimming shortened V by 7 bases and J by 0 bases, and 9 bases separated the two germline ends. The CDR3 is 13 residues long. The chain's CDR3 is CSGYLTNTGELFF. The DNA for the CDR3 is TGCAGCGGCTACCTGACGAACACCGGGGAGCTGTTTTTT.

This clone was counted a few times. The chain carries TRBV9 and TRBJ2-1; 8 bases agree with TRBD2. The CDR3 consists of 15 residues. Trimming removed 0 bases from V and 6 bases from J; junction bases left unmatched: 5. Looked up from germline, CDR1 is SGDLS and CDR2 is YYNGEE. The CDR3 nucleotides read TGTGCCAGCAGCGTAGGTGTAGCGGGGCCCAATGAGCAGTTCTTC. Translated, it gives CASSVGVAGPNEQFF.

The J gene is TRBJ2-5, the V gene TRBV4-1, with 16 bases fitting TRBD2. V shed 3 bases and J 5 bases; nucleotides not matched to a gene: 12. Germline V gives CDR1 MGHRA, CDR2 YSYEKL. The CDR3 is made up of 19 amino acids. CDR3 sequence: CASSQKTGTSGGARETQYF. Written as DNA, the CDR3 is TGCGCCAGCAGCCAGAAAACCGGGACTAGCGGGGGGGCCCGCGAGACCCAGTACTTC.

The CDR3, as DNA: TGTGCCAGCAGCTTACCGACAGGGTGGGCGTACTTC. It yields the protein CASSLPTGWAYF. The chain has TRBV7-3 and TRBJ2-7; TRBD1 matches at 7 bases. Germline CDR1 and CDR2: SGHTA and FQGTGA. With 2 bases clipped from V and 12 bases from J, the junction kept 7 bases outside the gene matches. CDR3 length: 12 residues. Full variable domain (outside the CDR3, taken from reference TRBV7-3 and TRBJ2-7): GAGVSQTPSNKVTEKGKYVELRCDPISGHTALYWYRQSLGQGPEFLIYFQGTGAADDSGLPNDRFFAVRPEGSVSTLKIQRTERGDSAVYLCASSLPTGWAYFGPGTRLTVT.

The chain is built from TRBV6-1 and TRBJ2-1; D remains ambiguous. Germline loops: CDR1 MNHNS, CDR2 SASEGT. The CDR3 runs to 14 residues. V was clipped by 6 bases and J by 0 bases, with 9 bases between them. This CDR3 reads CASRQQSSYNEQFF. DNA of the CDR3: TGTGCCAGCAGACAACAGAGCTCCTACAATGAGCAGTTCTTC.

A remark on this clone: This sample includes further DNA sequences coding for the same CDR3. The chain uses TRBV28 and TRBJ2-6; possibly TRBD1 for D (6 bases). V was cut by 5 bases and J by 2 bases, with 7 bases left in between. CDR3 length: 14 residues. Germline V CDR1 and CDR2: MDHEN, SYDVKM. The CDR3 here is CASSTGTGANVLTF. CDR3 nucleotides: TGTGCCAGCAGTACAGGGACTGGGGCCAACGTCCTGACTTTC.

This clone was counted a single time. This chain joins TRBV2 and TRBJ1-6; D unclear. V shed 6 bases and J shed 6 bases, with 9 bases lying between them. The CDR3 length is 13 residues. Per germline, CDR1 SNHLY and CDR2 FYNNEI. CDR3 amino acids: CASRRVVNSPLHF. The CDR3, as DNA: TGTGCCAGCAGACGGGTAGTTAATTCACCCCTCCACTTT.

A few counts support this clone. The genes are TRBV14 and TRBJ1-1; D not certain. Trimming pared 1 base from V and 0 bases from J, leaving 18 bases between. The CDR3 contains 18 residues. CDR1 is SGHDN and CDR2 is FVKESK in the germline V gene. The CDR3 nucleotides read TGTGCCAGCAGCCAAGCCCGTGGGGTCCGGAGGATGAACACTGAAGCTTTCTTT. Amino acid sequence: CASSQARGVRRMNTEAFF.

This clone was seen a handful of times. In DNA form, the CDR3 reads TGTGCCAGCAGAGGACGGGACGAGCAGTACTTC. Its protein product is CASRGRDEQYF. The chain is built from TRBV25-1 and TRBJ2-7; D is unclear. V was clipped by 6 bases and J by 5 bases, with 8 bases between them. Looked up from germline, CDR1 is MGHDK and CDR2 is SYGVNS. CDR3 length equals 11 residues.

This clone came up a few times. This chain joins TRBV9 and TRBJ1-6, with D maybe TRBD1 (5 bases). V lost 2 bases to trimming and J lost 8 bases, with 8 bases between them. The CDR3 runs 13 residues. Germline V lookup: CDR1 SGDLS, CDR2 YYNGEE. The CDR3 DNA sequence: TGTGCCAGCAGCGTCAGGGCCGATTCACCCCTCCACTTT. As protein: CASSVRADSPLHF.

Only a few counts were recorded for this clone. This sequence joins TRBV7-2 and TRBJ1-2; no reliable D call. This CDR3 is built from 15 residues. Between the trimmed V and J ends, which lost 4 bases and 0 bases, there was a span of 12 bases. The germline V gene encodes CDR1 SGHTA and CDR2 FQGNSA. CDR3 DNA: TGTGCCAGCAGCTCTAGAGAGGCCGCTAACTATGGCTACACCTTC. Protein: CASSSREAANYGYTF.

This clone came up many times. V gene TRBV7-2 combines with J gene TRBJ2-1, with 8 bases matching TRBD1. The CDR3 length is 15 residues. The germline gives CDR1 SGHTA, CDR2 FQGNSA. Germline trimming cut 7 bases from V and 7 bases from J; bases unmatched to any gene: 12. CDR3 protein: CASTTRGRGLNEQFF. CDR3 in DNA: TGTGCCAGCACTACCCGGGGCAGGGGGCTGAATGAGCAGTTCTTC. The entire variable domain, with the rest obtained from reference TRBV7-2 and TRBJ2-1, is as follows: GAGVSQSPSNKVTEKGKDVELRCDPISGHTALYWYRQSLGQGLEFLIYFQGNSAPDKSGLPSDRFSAERTGGSVSTLTIQRTQQEDSAVYLCASTTRGRGLNEQFFGPGTRLTVL.